This T cell receptor (beta chain) was found in a study of cytomegalovirus exposure and HLA in healthy donors listed by TCRdb under 2017. Broadly, across the study: An earlier analysis of about 560 of the donors reported about 300 Gb of sequence data and 117 million unique TCR beta sequences obtained from roughly 170 million T cells. A separate validation cohort of over 95 different subjects was used in addition to the 666-subject first cohort. Among the roughly 400 genotyped donors, 81% belonged to the genetic ancestry cluster associated with self-reported Caucasian donors. Every discovery cohort repertoire had been produced on one sequencing platform. About five DR-DQ haplotypes were treated as single units for association and clustering because of strong linkage in the cohort. The study aimed to test whether cataloging public T cell receptors could reveal signatures of past pathogen exposure. High-throughput TCR immunosequencing, statistical association of individual TCRs with disease status, and machine learning were combined to predict cytomegalovirus infection status. The number of donors typed differed by locus, with 629-630 for A, B, C, DRB1 and DQB1, roughly 520 for DQA1, over 600 for DPA1, and 472 for DPB1. A later genetic analysis took genome-wide SNP genotypes for about 60% of the roughly 670 donors and used that subset as a discovery cohort. Among 300 to 500 genotyped donors of the cohort, an average of approximately 200,000 unique TCR beta nucleotide sequences was sequenced per donor, of which about 18% were non-productive. An early release covering about 600 HLA-typed donors comprised about 290 gigabases of sequencing data and approximately 80 million unique TCR sequences. A later analysis re-examined previously published TCR beta repertoires from hundreds of donors and added high-resolution HLA genotyping to investigate patterns of TCR occurrence. HLA typing included class I and class II loci at four-digit resolution. Rather than using new phenotypic data, the later analysis identified candidate immune exposures from TCR beta sequences and from how often those sequences occurred across donors. The study profiled the T cell repertoires of about 720 subjects by immunosequencing and related them to cytomegalovirus serostatus. An earlier analysis of several hundred of the donors used high-throughput TCR beta sequencing to judge whether each TCR beta V gene segment behaved as functional or pseudogenic. Donor age, sex, ethnicity and CMV serostatus were collected together with the repertoire data. Overall results and qualifications from the work: Correlated functional status among segregating V segments might reflect linkage disequilibrium, but an unknown experimental factor could not be ruled out. Most CMV-associated TCR beta chains appeared to be HLA-restricted in a later analysis, and the HLA associations seemed to be driven largely by CMV exposure. Most TCR sequences were observed very rarely across donors, whereas some public TCRs were present in many individuals. According to a later genetic analysis, donors in an Asian-associated ancestry cluster had fewer N-insertions in productive TCRs than the approximately 700-donor mean. When HLA alleles, especially DR and DQ, strongly co-occurred, TCR associations were difficult to assign to individual alleles. Three of the identified cytomegalovirus-associated TCR beta chains were confirmed in vitro to be specific for cytomegalovirus antigens. Compared with equally common non-associated chains, HLA-associated TCR beta chains in a later analysis were more clonally expanded and had lower generation probabilities. A further reported finding was that TCR beta sequences accurately predicted the HLA-A and HLA-B alleles for most subjects in the first cohort. A group of highly shared sequence variants was considered likely to be a technical artifact of the sequencing pipeline. Some IMGT-functional V segments, including TRBV6-2 and TRBV6-3, could not be distinguished by the 87-base-pair reads and were therefore excluded. An association between a missense DCLRE1C variant and V-gene and J-gene trimming of TCR beta chains was found in a later genetic analysis and replicated in an independent cohort. In a later analysis, 16,951 TCR beta sequences were associated with specific HLA alleles at a false discovery rate of 0.05. It was suggested by the authors that the approach could potentially be generalized to other disease states and immunological phenotypes. HLA typing was unavailable for some donors at each locus, so association tests used only the typed subset. In a later analysis, the rate of TCR association differed among HLA loci, with DRB1 alleles having the most associated TCRs and HLA-C alleles having the fewest. In the study, 150 to 200 TCR beta chains were listed as associated with cytomegalovirus. According to a later analysis, parvovirus B19, influenza, CMV and Epstein-Barr virus appeared linked to several top co-occurrence clusters. The cohort was sequenced for TCR beta chains only, and without alpha or paired-chain data the features that could be detected were limited. The only immune exposure information available for the cohort was CMV serostatus. The earlier analysis of approximately 540 of the donors excluded around 17 rarely observed V segments, including chromosome 9 orphons, because counts were too low. Cytomegalovirus status was reported to be diagnosed by the classifier with high specificity and sensitivity in both the original and validation cohorts. In an earlier analysis of 587 of the donors, most TCR beta V segments appeared in productive rearrangements about 87% or about 30% of the time, broadly matching IMGT annotations. The presence/absence analyses assumed that sequencing depth was roughly uniform across donors, and that assumption may not be true.

Libraries were built with the immunoSEQ multiplex PCR assay. For the multiplex PCR, a mixture combining 60 forward primers for TCR Vbeta segments and 13 reverse primers for TCR Jbeta segments was used. Amplification of the CDR3 region of rearranged TCR beta genes was performed with a multiplex PCR assay on genomic DNA. On the Illumina HiSeq System, the amplified TCR beta libraries were sequenced as 87-base-pair reads. In the authors' own workflow: A later analysis tallied about 77 million unique TCR beta chains across the roughly 610 repertoires, and 10 million to 11 million of those chains were shared by two or more donors. Raw reads were error-corrected and collapsed into unique sequences by a nearest-neighbor algorithm in which closely related sequences were merged to remove PCR and sequencing errors. Alignment of CDR3 sequences to IMGT reference sequences was used to assign V, D and J gene segments. For a sequence to be retained, a match of at least six nucleotides was required to both a V gene segment and a J gene segment. Rearrangements were classified as productive when the CDR3 lacked stop codons and remained in frame with V and J, and all other rearrangements were classified as non-productive. Following IMGT convention, CDR3 was defined as the stretch from the second conserved V-encoded cysteine up to the conserved J-encoded phenylalanine. In an earlier analysis of 500 to 650 of the donors, sequences lacking an unambiguous match to a single V gene segment were excluded. An earlier analysis of just under 600 of the donors called V segments functional above 56.7% productive rearrangements and segregating when the between-donor standard deviation exceeded 5%. To diagnose cytomegalovirus status from the catalog of TCR beta chain sequences, a statistical classification framework was built. V and J gene assignment, in a later analysis, came from comparing TCR nucleotide sequences with IMGT/GENE-DB human TR gene sequences. Using the TCRdist pipeline, a later analysis assigned CDR3 sequences along with most-parsimonious VDJ recombination scenarios. A later analysis defined each TCR beta chain by its CDR3 amino acid sequence plus V-gene family, and excluded reads lacking a unique V-gene family. To address suspected cross-contamination and a sequencing artifact, a later analysis removed roughly 580 highly shared, low-generation-probability nucleotide sequences. In a later analysis, a clonal expansion index was calculated for each public chain from normalized within-repertoire ranks of inferred template counts. In a later analysis, generation probabilities were computed using a VDJ recombination model fitted to out-of-frame rearrangements, and the results were checked against IGoR. In a later analysis, TCR-TCR, TCR-HLA and TCR-CMV co-occurrence was scored with hypergeometric tests, and a repertoire-size bias correction was applied to TCR pairs. In a later analysis, false discovery rates were estimated by permuting HLA or CMV assignments 20 times. A later analysis grouped co-occurring TCRs with DBSCAN, adding TCRdist sequence similarity when clustering within HLA-allele-positive subsets. For co-occurrence clustering, repertoires with fewer than 30,000 or more than 120,000 public chains were excluded, along with several repertoires with anomalous nucleotide sharing. The source is immuneACCESS, and TCRdb retained only in-frame sequences with V and J called. Part of the clones is not carried over; for the studies checked, unresolved V genes explain less than half of this, and the remainder is unexplained. V and J calls and clone size are those listed in that table; D and trimming were worked out from the DNA. Across this sample there are 150,000 to 200,000 clones, with around 75% seen only once. The ten largest make up more than 4% of the sample.

The germline V gene yields SGHTA for CDR1 and FQGNSA for CDR2. Trimming removed 1 base from V and 8 bases from J, leaving 9 bases between the germline ends. The CDR3 goes from the cysteine to the phenylalanine over 13 residues. Of the read, only the CDR3 DNA is kept; its 39 bases are in frame from base 1. The cohort comprised more than 550 healthy bone marrow donors. Cohort members were all nominally healthy when sampled, although unrecorded immune exposures were likely present. The donor was CMV seronegative and was included in the group of a few hundred seronegative cohort members. A peripheral blood sample was collected from each donor, and TCR beta sequencing was performed on peripheral blood mononuclear cells. The Qiagen DNeasy Blood Extraction Kit was used to extract genomic DNA from the blood cell samples. On this clone itself: Its antigen remains unidentified. Base qualities are not provided; no much larger clone lies one nucleotide away.

Sequencing was done on a sample of PBMCs. The sequence was collected from a male donor in good health and CMV-seronegative. The chain is made from TRBV7-2 and TRBJ2-1; the D region possibly corresponds to TRBD2 (6 bases align). The CDR3 region has the sequence CASSLVWGDEQFF. Read as DNA, the sequence is TGTGCCAGCAGCTTAGTGTGGGGGGATGAGCAGTTCTTC.